This T cell receptor (beta chain) stems from a study of blood T cell repertoires in COVID-19. Study context: From the United States, Italy and Spain came samples of acute and convalescent COVID-19. From T cells, B-cell-depleted T cells, or PBMCs came the material, which was cDNA or gDNA.

Germline loops: CDR1 PRHDT, CDR2 FYEKMQ (reference sequence). The CDR3 totals 15 residues. V lost 4 bases, J lost 8 bases, and 17 bases lay in between. In the original processing: Amplified reference gene primers provided the basis for estimating nucleated cell counts. Only in-frame clones appear in the TCRdb table, and some are missing; sequencing was by immunoSEQ multiplex PCR. V and J calls and clone size are as listed in that table; D and trimming were resolved from the DNA. The data hold 45,000 to 55,000 clones, with roughly 87% observed a single time. The chain combines TRBV13 with TRBJ1-4, with a possible D match to TRBD1 (5 bases). The sequenced sample was peripheral blood. The sequence derives from a man aged 60-69 years with active COVID-19. CDR3 nucleotides: TGTGCCAGCAGCTCGGAGAACTCGGCAGGGGAAAAACTGTTTTTT. This sequence encodes CASSSENSAGEKLFF.